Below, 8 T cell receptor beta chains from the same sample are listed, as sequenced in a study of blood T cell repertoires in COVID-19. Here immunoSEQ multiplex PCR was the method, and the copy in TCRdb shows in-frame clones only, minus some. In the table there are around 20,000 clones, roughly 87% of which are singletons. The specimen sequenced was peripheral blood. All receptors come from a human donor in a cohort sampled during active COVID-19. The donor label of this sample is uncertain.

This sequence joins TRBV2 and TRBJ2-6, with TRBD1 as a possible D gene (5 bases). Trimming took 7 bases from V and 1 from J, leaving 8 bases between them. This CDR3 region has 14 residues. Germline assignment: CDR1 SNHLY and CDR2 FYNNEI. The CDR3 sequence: CASTPGSGANVLTF. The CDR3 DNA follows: TGTGCCAGCACCCCAGGGTCTGGGGCCAACGTCCTGACTTTC.

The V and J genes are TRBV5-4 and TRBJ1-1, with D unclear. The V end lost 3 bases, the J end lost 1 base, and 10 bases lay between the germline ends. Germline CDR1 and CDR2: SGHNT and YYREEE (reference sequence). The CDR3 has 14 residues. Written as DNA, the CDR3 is TGTGCCAGCAGCTCCCCCGCGGGGAACACTGAAGCTTTCTTT. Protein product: CASSSPAGNTEAFF.

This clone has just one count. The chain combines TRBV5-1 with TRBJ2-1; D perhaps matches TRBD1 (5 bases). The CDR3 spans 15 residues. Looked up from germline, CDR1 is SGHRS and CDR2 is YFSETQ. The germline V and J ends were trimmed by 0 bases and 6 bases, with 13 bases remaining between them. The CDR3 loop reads CASSLEQVSINEQFF. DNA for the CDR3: TGCGCCAGCAGCTTGGAACAGGTCTCCATCAATGAGCAGTTCTTC.

Here the CDR3 reads CASSPSNSTEEQYF. The CDR3 coding sequence is TGTGCCAGCAGCCCAAGTAACTCCACCGAGGAGCAGTACTTC. The chain recombines TRBV7-9 with TRBJ2-7; D remains ambiguous. The germline CDR1 and CDR2 sequences are SEHNR and FQNEAQ (reference sequence). The germline V and J ends were trimmed by 5 bases and 7 bases, with 18 bases remaining between them. The CDR3 totals 14 residues.

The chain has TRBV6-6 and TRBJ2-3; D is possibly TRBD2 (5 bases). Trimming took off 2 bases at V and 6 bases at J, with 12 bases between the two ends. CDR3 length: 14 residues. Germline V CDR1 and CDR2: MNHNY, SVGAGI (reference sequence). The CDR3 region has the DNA TGTGCCAGCAGTTACGCCCCGGGATCGGATACGCAGTATTTT. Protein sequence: CASSYAPGSDTQYF.

CDR3 region: CASSLTDRGTDTQYF. CDR3 nucleotides: TGTGCCAGCAGCTTGACCGACAGGGGCACAGATACGCAGTATTTT. V is TRBV5-4 and J is TRBJ2-3, with 7 bases lining up with TRBD1. The CDR3 extends over 15 amino acids. Germline trimming cut 1 base from V and 1 base from J; bases unmatched to any gene: 3. CDR1 is SGHNT and CDR2 is YYREEE in the germline V gene (reference sequence).

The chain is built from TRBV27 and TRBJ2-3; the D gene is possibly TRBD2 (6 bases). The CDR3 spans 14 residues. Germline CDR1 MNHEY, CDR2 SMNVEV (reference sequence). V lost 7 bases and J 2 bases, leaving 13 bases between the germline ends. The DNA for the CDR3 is TGTGCCAGCACCTTTAGCGGATACACAGATACGCAGTATTTT. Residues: CASTFSGYTDTQYF.

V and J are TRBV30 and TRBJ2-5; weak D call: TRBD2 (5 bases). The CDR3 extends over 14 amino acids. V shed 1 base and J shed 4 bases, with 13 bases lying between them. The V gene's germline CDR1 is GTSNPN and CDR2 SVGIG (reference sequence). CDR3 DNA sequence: TGTGCCTGGAGTGAAAGGGCTAGCCTAGAGACCCAGTACTTC. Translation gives CAWSERASLETQYF. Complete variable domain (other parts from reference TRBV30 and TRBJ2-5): SQTIHQWPATLVQPVGSPLSLECTVEGTSNPNLYWYRQAAGRGLQLLFYSVGIGQISSEVPQNLSASRPQDRQFILSSKKLLLSDSGFYLCAWSERASLETQYFGPGTRLLVL.